This TCR beta chain was documented in a study of cytomegalovirus exposure and HLA in healthy donors. Study-wide results and limits: Reports indicated that the classifier achieved high specificity and sensitivity in diagnosing cytomegalovirus status. A later analysis found common viral pathogens apparently linked to several of the most significant clusters.

The CDR3 length is 19 residues. Germline V CDR1 and CDR2: MNHEY, SMNVEV (reference sequence). Trimming at V came to 4 bases and at J to 3 bases, leaving 9 bases not matched to a gene. Amplification used 60 Vbeta primers and 13 Jbeta primers. Profiled with immunoSEQ multiplex PCR; TCRdb holds only in-frame clones, not every one. Here the sample table reports 150,000 to 200,000 clones. About this clone itself: Its antigen is unknown.

What was sequenced was PBMCs. The chain employs TRBV27 and TRBJ2-2, with 15 bases aligning to TRBD2. The clonotype originates from a man aged 25 to 45 in good health and CMV-seronegative. CDR3 protein: CASSSLGLAGGSDTGELFF. In DNA form, the CDR3 reads TGTGCCAGCAGTTCACTTGGACTAGCGGGAGGGTCGGACACCGGGGAGCTGTTTTTT.